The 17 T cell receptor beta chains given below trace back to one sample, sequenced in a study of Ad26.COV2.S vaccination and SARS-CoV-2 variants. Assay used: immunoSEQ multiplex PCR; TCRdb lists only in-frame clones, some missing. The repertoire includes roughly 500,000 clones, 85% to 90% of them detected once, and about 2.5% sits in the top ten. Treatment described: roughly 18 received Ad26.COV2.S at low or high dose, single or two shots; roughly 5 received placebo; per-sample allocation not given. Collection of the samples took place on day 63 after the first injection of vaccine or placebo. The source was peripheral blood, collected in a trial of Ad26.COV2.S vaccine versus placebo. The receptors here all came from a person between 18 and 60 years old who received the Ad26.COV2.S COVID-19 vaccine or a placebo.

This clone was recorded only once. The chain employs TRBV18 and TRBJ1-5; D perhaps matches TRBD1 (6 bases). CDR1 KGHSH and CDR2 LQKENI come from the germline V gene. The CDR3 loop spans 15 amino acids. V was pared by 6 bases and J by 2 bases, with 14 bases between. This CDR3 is CASSPGQFRNQPQHF. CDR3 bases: TGTGCCAGCTCCCCCGGACAGTTCCGCAATCAGCCCCAGCATTTT.

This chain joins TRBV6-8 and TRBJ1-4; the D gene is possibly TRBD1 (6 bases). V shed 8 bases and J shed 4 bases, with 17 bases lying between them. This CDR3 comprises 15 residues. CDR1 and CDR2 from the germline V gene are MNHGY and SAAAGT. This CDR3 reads CASLEGGQINEKLFF. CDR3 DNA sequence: TGTGCCAGCTTAGAGGGGGGCCAGATTAATGAAAAACTGTTTTTT.

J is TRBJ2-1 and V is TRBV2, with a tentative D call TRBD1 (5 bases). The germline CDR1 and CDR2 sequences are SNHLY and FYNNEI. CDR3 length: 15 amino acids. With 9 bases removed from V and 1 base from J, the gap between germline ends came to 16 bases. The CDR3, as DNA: TGTGCCAGACAGACCAGGGTAAGGTCCTACAATGAGCAGTTCTTC. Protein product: CARQTRVRSYNEQFF.

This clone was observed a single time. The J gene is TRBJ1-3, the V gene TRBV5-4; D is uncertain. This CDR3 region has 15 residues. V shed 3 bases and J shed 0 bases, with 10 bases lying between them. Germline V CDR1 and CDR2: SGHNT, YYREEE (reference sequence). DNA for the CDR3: TGTGCCAGCAGCTCGGACGGGCACTCTGGAAACACCATATATTTT. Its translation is CASSSDGHSGNTIYF. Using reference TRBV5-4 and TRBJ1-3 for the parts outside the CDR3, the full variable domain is ETGVTQSPTHLIKTRGQQVTLRCSSQSGHNTVSWYQQALGQGPQFIFQYYREEENGRGNFPPRFSGLQFPNYSSELNVNALELDDSALYLCASSSDGHSGNTIYFGEGSWLTVV.

The CDR3 here is CASRLQGDYEQYF. The CDR3 DNA follows: TGTGCCAGCAGGCTTCAGGGGGATTACGAGCAGTACTTC. The chain couples TRBV28 to TRBJ2-7; TRBD1 matches 7 bases. Germline CDR1 reads MDHEN; CDR2 reads SYDVKM. The CDR3 covers 13 residues. V trimming: 6 bases; J trimming: 4 bases; junction bases outside the gene matches: 6.

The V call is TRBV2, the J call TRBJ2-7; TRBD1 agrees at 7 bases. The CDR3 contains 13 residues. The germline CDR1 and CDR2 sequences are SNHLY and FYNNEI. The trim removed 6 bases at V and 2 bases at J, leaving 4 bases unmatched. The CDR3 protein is CASRGQTPYEQYF. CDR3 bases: TGTGCCAGCAGGGGACAGACCCCCTACGAGCAGTACTTC.

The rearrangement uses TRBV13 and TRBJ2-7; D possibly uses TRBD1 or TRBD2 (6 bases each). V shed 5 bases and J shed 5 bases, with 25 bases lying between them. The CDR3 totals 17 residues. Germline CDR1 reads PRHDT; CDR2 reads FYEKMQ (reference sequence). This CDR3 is CASSPGVRSGEAHEQYF. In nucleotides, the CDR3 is TGTGCCAGCAGCCCCGGGGTGAGGTCAGGGGAGGCCCACGAGCAGTACTTC.

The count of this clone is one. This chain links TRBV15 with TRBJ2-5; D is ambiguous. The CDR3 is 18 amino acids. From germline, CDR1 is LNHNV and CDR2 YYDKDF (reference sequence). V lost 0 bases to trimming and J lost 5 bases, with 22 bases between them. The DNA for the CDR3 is TGTGCCACCAGCAGAGATCCCTACCCCGAAAGCTCGCGGGAGACCCAGTACTTC. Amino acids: CATSRDPYPESSRETQYF. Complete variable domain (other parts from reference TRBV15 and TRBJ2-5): DAMVIQNPRYQVTQFGKPVTLSCSQTLNHNVMYWYQQKSSQAPKLLFHYYDKDFNNEADTPDNFQSRRPNTSFCFLDIRSPGLGDTAMYLCATSRDPYPESSRETQYFGPGTRLLVL.

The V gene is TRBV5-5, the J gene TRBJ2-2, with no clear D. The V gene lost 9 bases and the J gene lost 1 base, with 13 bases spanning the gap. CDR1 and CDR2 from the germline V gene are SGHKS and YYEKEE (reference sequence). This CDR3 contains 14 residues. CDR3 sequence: CATLLGVNTGELFF. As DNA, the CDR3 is TGTGCCACCCTACTTGGGGTGAACACCGGGGAGCTGTTTTTT.

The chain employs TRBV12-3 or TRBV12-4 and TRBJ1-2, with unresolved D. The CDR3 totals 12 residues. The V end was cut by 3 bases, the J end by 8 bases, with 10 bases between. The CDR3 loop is CASSFSHGGYTF. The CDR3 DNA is TGTGCCAGCAGTTTCTCCCATGGAGGCTACACCTTC.

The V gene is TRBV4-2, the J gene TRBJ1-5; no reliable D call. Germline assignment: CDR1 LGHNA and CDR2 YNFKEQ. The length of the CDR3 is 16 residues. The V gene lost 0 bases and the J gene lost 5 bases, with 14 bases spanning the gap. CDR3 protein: CASSQEEGENHQPQHF. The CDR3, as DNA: TGTGCCAGCAGCCAAGAGGAAGGAGAGAACCATCAGCCCCAGCATTTT.

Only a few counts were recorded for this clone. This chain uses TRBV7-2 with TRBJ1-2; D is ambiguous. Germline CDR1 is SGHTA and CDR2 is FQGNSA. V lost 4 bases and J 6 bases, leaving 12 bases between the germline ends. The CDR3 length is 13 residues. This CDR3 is CASSSMTWDGYTF. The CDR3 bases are TGTGCCAGCAGCTCGATGACCTGGGATGGCTACACCTTC.

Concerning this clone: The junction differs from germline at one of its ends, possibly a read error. The CDR3, as DNA: TGTGCCATCAGTGAATCCGGGGGCAACCAGCCCCAGCATTTT. This encodes CAISESGGNQPQHF. This chain connects TRBV10-3 to TRBJ1-5, with TRBD1 as a possible D gene (6 bases). Germline loops: CDR1 ENHRY, CDR2 SYGVKD. The CDR3 has 14 amino acids.

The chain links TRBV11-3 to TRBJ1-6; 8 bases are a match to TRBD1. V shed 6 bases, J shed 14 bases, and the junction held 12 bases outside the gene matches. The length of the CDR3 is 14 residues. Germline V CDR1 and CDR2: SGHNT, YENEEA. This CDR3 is CASSSRTGLRTLHF. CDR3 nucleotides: TGTGCCAGCAGTAGCCGGACAGGGTTAAGGACCCTCCACTTT.

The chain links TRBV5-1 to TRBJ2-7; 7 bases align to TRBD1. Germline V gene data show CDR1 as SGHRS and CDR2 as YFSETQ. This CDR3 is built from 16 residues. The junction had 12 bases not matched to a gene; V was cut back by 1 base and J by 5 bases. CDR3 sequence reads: CASSLWGTVADNEQYF. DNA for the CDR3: TGCGCCAGCAGCTTGTGGGGGACAGTCGCGGACAACGAGCAGTACTTC.

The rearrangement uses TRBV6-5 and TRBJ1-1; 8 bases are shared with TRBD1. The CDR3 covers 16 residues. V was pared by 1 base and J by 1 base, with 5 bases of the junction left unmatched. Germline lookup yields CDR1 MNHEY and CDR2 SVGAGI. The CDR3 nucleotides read TGTGCCAGCAGTTACTTTACCGGGACAGGGAACACTGAAGCTTTCTTT. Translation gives CASSYFTGTGNTEAFF.

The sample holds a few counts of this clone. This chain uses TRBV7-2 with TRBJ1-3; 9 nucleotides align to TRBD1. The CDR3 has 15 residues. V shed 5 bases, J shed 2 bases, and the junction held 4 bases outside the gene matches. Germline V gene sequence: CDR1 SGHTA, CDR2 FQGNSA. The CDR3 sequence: CASSLWTGAGNTIYF. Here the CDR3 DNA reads TGTGCCAGCAGCCTGTGGACAGGGGCTGGAAACACCATATATTTT.